This T cell receptor (beta chain) was identified during a study of CD4 T cells in relation to SARS-CoV-2 and coronaviruses. Study at large: Convalescent patients were fewer than ten males and a few females; two were Hispanic.

Assay used: immunoSEQ multiplex PCR; TCRdb lists only in-frame clones, some missing. The sample comprises some 42,000 clones, around 89% of which are singletons, and 9% to 9.5% rests with the top ten. Germline assignment: CDR1 SGHRS and CDR2 YFSETQ. V shed 5 bases, J shed 2 bases, and the junction held 4 bases outside the gene matches. CDR3 length equals 14 residues. Sequencing was carried out using memory CD4+ T cells from PBMCs. The chain links TRBV5-1 to TRBJ2-7; TRBD1 matches at 10 bases. The source is an adult with COVID-19. CDR3 bases: TGCGCCAGCAGGGGACAGGGGTTCGCCTACGAGCAGTACTTC. As protein: CASRGQGFAYEQYF.